The present T cell receptor (beta chain) was sequenced within a study of blood T cell repertoires in COVID-19. Background on the study: Samples came from the United States, Italy and Spain, spanning acute and convalescent COVID-19. PBMCs, B-cell-depleted T cells, or T cells were the source of the cDNA or gDNA that made up the material.

Trimming removed 0 bases at V and 5 bases at J, with 14 bases between. CDR3 length equals 17 residues. Germline CDR1 reads SGHVS; CDR2 reads FQNEAQ. As handled by the study authors: Counts of nucleated cells, estimated from reference gene primer amplification, were obtained. TCRdb keeps only in-frame clones here, not all; method: immunoSEQ multiplex PCR. The V and J calls and clone size are taken from that table; D and trimming were inferred from the DNA. In the table there are about 170,000 clones, 80% to 90% of which are singletons. The sequence came from an older woman who had recovered from COVID-19. The sequencing input was peripheral blood. The chain employs TRBV7-8 and TRBJ1-6; D is possibly TRBD1 (5 bases). CDR3 residues: CASSLASSDTHNSPLHF. DNA for the CDR3: TGTGCCAGCAGCTTAGCTTCGTCGGACACCCATAATTCACCCCTCCACTTT.